The rows below give T cell receptor beta chains drawn from one sample of a study of identical twins. One entry per CDR3 protein results from TCRdb running MiXCR on the 5' RACE reads. In the table there are 520,000 or so distinct CDR3 sequences, roughly 21% of which are singletons. The same specimen was also included in a second study, on T cells expressing NK-cell markers.

Input material: CD4+ T cells sorted from blood. The receptors here all came from a woman aged 18-29 years in good health. Both conserved end residues are part of each CDR3. A D gene is named only where the DNA matches it firmly. Clone sizes are given selectively: once, few, many, or a class where the clone is expanded.

12	many	TRBV6-5	-	TRBJ1-2	TGTGCCAGCAAGCCAGAGCACTATGGCTACACCTTC	CASKPEHYGYTF
13	few	TRBV7-6	-	TRBJ2-5	TGTGCCAGCAGCTGGACACTTCAAGAGACCCAGTACTTC	CASSWTLQETQYF
15	-	TRBV18	TRBD1	TRBJ1-1	TGTGCCAGCTCACCACAGGGGGCCATGAACACTGAAGCTTTCTTT	CASSPQGAMNTEAFF
15	many	TRBV10-3	TRBD2	TRBJ2-3	TGTGCCATCAGTGAGACTAGCGGGGGCACAGATACGCAGTATTTT	CAISETSGGTDTQYF
15	few	TRBV3-1	-	TRBJ2-7	TGTGCCAGCAGCCAAGATCTTTTCAGACCCGAGACGCAGTACTTC	CASSQDLFRPETQYF
11	-	TRBV10-3	-	TRBJ1-1	TGTGCCATCAAAGGGTACACTGAAGCTTTCTTT	CAIKGYTEAFF
13	few	TRBV19	-	TRBJ2-1	TGTGCCAGTAGTCGCGGGAACTACAATGAGCAGTTCTTC	CASSRGNYNEQFF
12	-	TRBV20-1	TRBD2	TRBJ2-1	TGCAGCCACACAGGTCCGGGAGGTGAGCAGTTCTTC	CSHTGPGGEQFF
13	many	TRBV29-1	-	TRBJ2-5	TGCAGCGTTGAAGGGGCTAGGCGAGAGACCCAGTACTTC	CSVEGARRETQYF
14	-	TRBV20-1	TRBD2	TRBJ2-3	TGCAGTGCGGCGGGAGGGCCATTCTCAGATACGCAGTATTTT	CSAAGGPFSDTQYF
16	-	TRBV5-1	-	TRBJ2-1	TGCGCCAGCAGCAGGGACGGCGGAGGGAGATACAATGAGCAGTTCTTC	CASSRDGGGRYNEQFF
15	few	TRBV6-1	-	TRBJ2-7	TGTGCCAGCAGTCCCACAGGGATCGGGCCTTACGAGCAGTACTTC	CASSPTGIGPYEQYF
14	-	TRBV7-9	TRBD1	TRBJ1-5	TGTGCCAGCAGCAGACAGGGGAGTATGGAGCCCCAGCATTTT	CASSRQGSMEPQHF
14	-	TRBV7-8	TRBD1	TRBJ2-2	TGTGCCAGAGGGACAGGGGGCCTCACCGGGGAGCTGTTTTTT	CARGTGGLTGELFF
15	few	TRBV7-2	-	TRBJ2-1	TGTGCCAGCAGCTCGCGACTGGTAAACTACAATGAGCAGTTCTTC	CASSSRLVNYNEQFF
15	-	TRBV7-9	-	TRBJ2-7	TGTGCCAGCAGCGAAGCCCGGGGGATCTCCTACGAGCAGTACTTC	CASSEARGISYEQYF
19	-	TRBV7-6	TRBD2	TRBJ2-1	TGTGCCAGCAGTCGAGCCGGGACTAGCGGGGGGAGCTCCTACAATGAGCAGTTCTTC	CASSRAGTSGGSSYNEQFF
15	-	TRBV4-1	TRBD1	TRBJ2-7	TGCGCCAGCAGCCAAGTCAGGACAGGGGCTAACGAGCAGTACTTC	CASSQVRTGANEQYF
10	few	TRBV25-1	-	TRBJ2-1	TGTGCCAGCAGTATGGGGGAGCAGTTCTTC	CASSMGEQFF
16	-	TRBV7-9	TRBD2	TRBJ2-1	TGTGCCAGCAGCTCCATAGGAGCGGGGGGCATCGATGAGCAGTTCTTC	CASSSIGAGGIDEQFF
14	few	TRBV5-1	TRBD1	TRBJ1-4	TGCGCCAGCAGCATACAGGGGATTGAGGAAAAACTGTTTTTT	CASSIQGIEEKLFF
15	-	TRBV14	-	TRBJ2-7	TGTGCCAGCAGCCAAGGCTTGCCTAAGTTTTACGAGCAGTACTTC	CASSQGLPKFYEQYF